The clone carrying this T cell receptor beta chain was seen more than once but under ten times. Its antigen is undetermined. The sample originates from a study of response to subunit inactivated influenza vaccine. V gave up 1 base and J gave up 0 bases, with 8 bases separating them. This CDR3 is 15 amino acids long. General study results and limits: The authors proposed limited new T cell recruitment per seasonal influenza vaccination.

TCRdb re-analysed the RT-PCR reads in MiXCR, keeping a single row per CDR3 protein. The sample holds some 800,000 distinct CDR3 sequences, around 20% seen once. Specimen: PBMCs from blood, collected roughly 5 days after vaccination. V usage is TRBV12-3 or TRBV12-4 and J usage is TRBJ2-3; D unresolved. The receptor's source is a man aged 50 to 59 who received an inactivated influenza vaccine. The DNA for the CDR3 is TGTGCCAGCAGTTTAGGGCTTGTAAGCACAGATACGCAGTATTTT. This encodes CASSLGLVSTDTQYF.